What follows are 13 T cell receptor beta chains derived from one specimen sequenced in a study of OX40 agonist ivuxolimab in advanced cancers. Here immunoSEQ multiplex PCR was the method, and the copy in TCRdb shows in-frame clones only, minus some. The sample contains just over 80,000 clones, roughly 87% of which appear only once. The source was CD4+ or CD8+ T cells sorted from blood, collected in a trial of the OX40 agonist ivuxolimab. Receptor source: an adult with an advanced solid tumor such as melanoma, head and neck, liver or kidney cancer.

The rearrangement uses TRBV6-6 and TRBJ1-6; TRBD1 matches 9 bases. From germline, CDR1 is MNHNY and CDR2 SVGAGI (reference sequence). J was trimmed by 8 bases and V by 7 bases; bases with no gene match: 6. This CDR3 region has 14 residues. CDR3 coding DNA: TGTGCCAGCAACTCCCGGGACAGGGATTCACCCCTCCACTTT. Its protein is CASNSRDRDSPLHF.

This clone was counted only a few times. The chain uses TRBV30 and TRBJ2-7, with 11 nucleotides matching TRBD2. The CDR3 totals 13 residues. V trimming: 4 bases; J trimming: 4 bases; junction bases outside the gene matches: 3. Germline CDR1 reads GTSNPN; CDR2 reads SVGIG (reference sequence). For the CDR3, the DNA is TGTGCCTGGAATAGCGGGAGGGGGTACGAGCAGTACTTC. Encoded protein: CAWNSGRGYEQYF.

This chain connects TRBV18 to TRBJ2-2; D unclear. V dropped 3 bases and J dropped 0 bases, with 5 bases sitting between them. Germline V gives CDR1 KGHSH, CDR2 LQKENI. CDR3 length: 14 amino acids. The CDR3 DNA reads as TGTGCCAGCTCACCTTCAACGAACACCGGGGAGCTGTTTTTT. This sequence encodes CASSPSTNTGELFF.

The V and J genes are TRBV28 and TRBJ2-3, with D unclear. V was pared by 6 bases and J by 0 bases, with 13 bases between. Germline-derived CDR1 and CDR2 are MDHEN and SYDVKM. CDR3 length: 15 residues. CDR3 in DNA: TGTGCCAGCAGCCAAGGTGGACCGAGCACAGATACGCAGTATTTT. Protein product: CASSQGGPSTDTQYF.

This sequence joins TRBV10-3 and TRBJ2-1; TRBD2 aligns across 9 bases. The CDR3 covers 16 residues. Germline assignment: CDR1 ENHRY and CDR2 SYGVKD. Trimming cost V 0 bases and J 7 bases; bases outside gene matches: 7. The CDR3 nucleotides read TGTGCCATCAGTGAGTCTGCGGGGGGGCTTTGGAATGAGCAGTTCTTC. Translating gives CAISESAGGLWNEQFF.

This sequence joins TRBV10-1 and TRBJ2-1; 9 nucleotides agree with TRBD2. The CDR3 length is 14 residues. Germline CDR1 reads WNHNN; CDR2 reads SYGVQD (reference sequence). Losses at the gene ends were 4 bases for V and 9 bases for J; bases not matched to a gene: 7. CDR3 sequence: CASSGAGGPGEQFF. DNA of the CDR3: TGCGCCAGCAGTGGGGCGGGGGGGCCCGGTGAGCAGTTCTTC.

The CDR3 here is CSASGDTQYF. The CDR3 coding sequence is TGCAGTGCATCAGGAGATACGCAGTATTTT. V is TRBV20-1 and J is TRBJ2-3; D remains unclear. This CDR3 region has 10 residues. Trimming cost V 6 bases and J 5 bases, with 6 bases left between them. The V gene's germline CDR1 is DFQATT and CDR2 SNEGSKA (reference sequence).

J is TRBJ1-5 and V is TRBV6-5; D might be TRBD1 (6 bases). The germline V and J ends were trimmed by 6 bases and 7 bases, with 16 bases remaining between them. The CDR3 covers 14 residues. Per the germline V gene, CDR1 is MNHEY and CDR2 is SVGAGI. This CDR3 reads CASRTGQGTQPQHF. The CDR3 DNA follows: TGTGCCAGCAGGACGGGTCAGGGGACCCAGCCCCAGCATTTT.

The chain joins TRBV4-3 to TRBJ2-3, with unresolved D. V lost 1 base to trimming and J lost 3 bases, with 11 bases between them. There are 15 residues in the CDR3. Germline loops: CDR1 LGHNA, CDR2 YSLEER. This CDR3 reads CASSQVGRETDTQYF. The CDR3 DNA reads as TGCGCCAGCAGCCAAGTTGGTAGGGAAACAGATACGCAGTATTTT.

As DNA, the CDR3 is TGTGCCAGCAGAGACACAACATCCTGGACCGACTACACCTTC. This encodes CASRDTTSWTDYTF. The chain has TRBV6-5 and TRBJ1-2; no firm D call. The CDR3 has 14 residues. V lost 6 bases, J lost 10 bases, and 21 bases lay in between. Germline V lookup: CDR1 MNHEY, CDR2 SVGAGI.

This chain joins TRBV10-3 and TRBJ1-1; D might be TRBD1 (6 bases). Trimming left V 3 bases short and J 6 bases short, with 20 bases between. This CDR3 has 16 amino acids. Germline values: CDR1 ENHRY, CDR2 SYGVKD. The CDR3: CAISDEGGGRKAEAFF. For the CDR3, the DNA is TGTGCCATCAGTGACGAAGGAGGGGGGAGGAAGGCTGAAGCTTTCTTT.

This clone was detected only once. The chain employs TRBV6-6 and TRBJ1-4; the D gene is possibly TRBD1 (6 bases). Trimming shortened V by 6 bases and J by 1 base, and 12 bases separated the two germline ends. The CDR3 covers 15 residues. Germline V gives CDR1 MNHNY, CDR2 SVGAGI (reference sequence). This chain's CDR3 is CASSYRQETNEKLFF. The CDR3 DNA reads as TGTGCCAGCAGCTATCGACAGGAAACTAATGAAAAACTGTTTTTT.

The rearrangement links TRBV5-5 to TRBJ2-7; 9 positions match TRBD1. Germline lookup yields CDR1 SGHKS and CDR2 YYEKEE (reference sequence). This CDR3 has 15 amino acids. V lost 4 bases, J lost 2 bases, and 7 bases stayed unmatched. The CDR3 region has the DNA TGTGCCAGCAGCCAGATGGGACAGGGAGCCTACGAGCAGTACTTC. Translation gives CASSQMGQGAYEQYF.